The 28 T cell receptor beta chains listed next were all sequenced from one sample in a study of cytomegalovirus exposure and HLA in healthy donors. The PCR had 60 Vbeta and 13 Jbeta primers. The assay was immunoSEQ multiplex PCR, and TCRdb's table has in-frame clones only and misses some. The table includes about 100,000 clones, 70% detected once. Sequencing was done on a sample of PBMCs. These TCRs come from a man aged 35-49 years in good health and CMV-seropositive.

The chain recombines TRBV6-1 with TRBJ2-7, with D uncertain. Germline CDR1 and CDR2: MNHNS and SASEGT. CDR3 length: 13 residues. V was trimmed by 4 bases and J by 2 bases, leaving 9 bases between them. The CDR3 DNA follows: TGTGCCAGCAGTGGCACTATGACCTACGAGCAGTACTTC. Amino acid sequence: CASSGTMTYEQYF.

The chain carries TRBV29-1 and TRBJ1-1, with D unclear. The germline gives CDR1 SQVTM, CDR2 ANQGSEA. Between the trimmed V and J ends, which lost 3 bases and 0 bases, there was a span of 11 bases. The CDR3 is 14 amino acids. CDR3 amino acids: CSVEVGVMNTEAFF. The CDR3 DNA follows: TGCAGCGTTGAGGTCGGTGTCATGAACACTGAAGCTTTCTTT. Complete variable domain (other parts from reference TRBV29-1 and TRBJ1-1): SAVISQKPSRDICQRGTSLTIQCQVDSQVTMMFWYRQQPGQSLTLIATANQGSEATYESGFVIDKFPISRPNLTFSTLTVSNMSPEDSSIYLCSVEVGVMNTEAFFGQGTRLTVV.

The rearrangement uses TRBV11-2 and TRBJ2-7; TRBD1 matches 8 bases. The CDR3 spans 14 residues. The germline V gene has CDR1 SGHAT and CDR2 FQNNGV. Trimming took 1 base from V and 3 from J; bases not matched to a gene: 2. CDR3 region: CASSLAGQDYEQYF. The CDR3 coding sequence is TGTGCCAGCAGCTTAGCGGGACAGGACTACGAGCAGTACTTC.

The chain recombines TRBV6-5 with TRBJ2-5, with a possible D match to TRBD2 (5 bases). The germline V gene encodes CDR1 MNHEY and CDR2 SVGAGI. The V end lost 2 bases, the J end lost 4 bases, and 5 bases lay between the germline ends. The CDR3 spans 12 residues. In nucleotides, the CDR3 is TGTGCCAGCAGTTACGAGGGAGAGACCCAGTACTTC. It codes for CASSYEGETQYF.

The V call is TRBV7-3, the J call TRBJ2-1, with a possible D match to TRBD1 (5 bases). Trimming took 5 bases from V and 5 from J, leaving 13 bases between them. The CDR3 consists of 14 residues. CDR1 SGHTA and CDR2 FQGTGA come from the germline V gene. CDR3: CASSPRGNNNEQFF. In DNA form, the CDR3 reads TGTGCCAGCAGCCCAAGGGGAAATAACAATGAGCAGTTCTTC.

The V call is TRBV11-3, the J call TRBJ2-1; perhaps TRBD1 as D (5 bases). In germline, CDR1 is SGHNT, CDR2 YENEEA. The CDR3 consists of 13 residues. V lost 8 bases and J lost 5, with 13 bases in between. The CDR3, as DNA: TGTGCCAGCGCTACGGGCAGGGACAATGAGCAGTTCTTC. Protein product: CASATGRDNEQFF.

This sequence joins TRBV6-1 and TRBJ2-5, with 7 bases aligning to TRBD2. Unmatched junction bases numbered 6, after V lost 4 bases and J lost 1 base. Germline CDR1 MNHNS, CDR2 SASEGT. The CDR3 contains 15 residues. Here the CDR3 reads CASSARDYPQETQYF. The CDR3 DNA follows: TGTGCCAGCAGTGCCCGGGACTACCCCCAAGAGACCCAGTACTTC.

With regard to this clone: This sample also contains other DNA sequences that code for the same CDR3. V usage is TRBV29-1 and J usage is TRBJ1-2; 9 nucleotides line up with TRBD1. The CDR3 contains 13 residues. CDR1 is SQVTM, CDR2 ANQGSEA, per germline. Germline trimming cut 6 bases from V and 2 bases from J; bases unmatched to any gene: 4. DNA of the CDR3: TGCAGCGTGGTTGACAGGGGGAACTATGGCTACACCTTC. Translated: CSVVDRGNYGYTF.

This chain links TRBV7-9 with TRBJ1-5; possible D gene TRBD1, 5 bases. This CDR3 spans 14 amino acids. Deletions cut 5 bases from V and 7 bases from J, with 15 bases between. Per germline, CDR1 SEHNR and CDR2 FQNEAQ (reference sequence). CDR3 nucleotide sequence: TGTGCCAGCAGCCAAGCGGGGGGGTACCAGCCCCAGCATTTT. Translated, it gives CASSQAGGYQPQHF.

The gene calls are TRBV5-1 and TRBJ1-4, with a tentative D call TRBD1 (6 bases). Germline lookup yields CDR1 SGHRS and CDR2 YFSETQ. This CDR3 has 15 amino acids. V was cut by 0 bases and J by 2 bases, with 8 bases left in between. For the CDR3, the DNA is TGCGCCAGCAGCTTGGCGGGGGGCACTAATGAAAAACTGTTTTTT. It encodes CASSLAGGTNEKLFF.

The chain carries TRBV30 and TRBJ2-2, with D unclear. The CDR3 consists of 17 residues. Looked up from germline, CDR1 is GTSNPN and CDR2 is SVGIG (reference sequence). Trimming pared 2 bases from V and 1 base from J, leaving 17 bases between. Written as DNA, the CDR3 is TGTGCCTGGAGTACCTCTACTCTAATTGGGAACACCGGGGAGCTGTTTTTT. Its translation: CAWSTSTLIGNTGELFF.

The chain combines TRBV9 with TRBJ2-3; TRBD2 agrees at 9 bases. Germline CDR1 reads SGDLS; CDR2 reads YYNGEE. The CDR3 runs 16 residues. Trimming removed 0 bases from V and 5 bases from J; junction bases left unmatched: 7. CDR3 amino acids: CASSVEGGRAVDTQYF. The CDR3 DNA sequence: TGTGCCAGCAGCGTAGAGGGCGGGAGGGCGGTAGATACGCAGTATTTT.

This chain joins TRBV10-1 and TRBJ2-1, with 12 positions matching TRBD2. This CDR3 region has 19 residues. The germline gives CDR1 WNHNN, CDR2 SYGVQD (reference sequence). The J segment lost 7 bases and the V segment lost 0 bases, leaving 13 bases of the junction unmatched. CDR3 amino acids: CASSESVGLAGGPLNEQFF. DNA of the CDR3: TGCGCCAGCAGTGAGTCGGTAGGGCTAGCGGGAGGGCCATTGAATGAGCAGTTCTTC.

This clone was detected only once. V is TRBV7-8 and J is TRBJ2-7; D is undetermined. V was trimmed by 1 base and J by 0 bases, leaving 7 bases between them. The CDR3 is made up of 14 amino acids. Germline CDR1 and CDR2: SGHVS and FQNEAQ. In DNA form, the CDR3 reads TGTGCCAGCAGCTTAGGAGTCGGCTCCTACGAGCAGTACTTC. Encoded protein: CASSLGVGSYEQYF.

J is TRBJ1-1 and V is TRBV29-1; 8 bases are shared with TRBD1. There are 15 residues in the CDR3. Germline trimming cut 3 bases from V and 2 bases from J; bases unmatched to any gene: 8. Per germline, CDR1 SQVTM and CDR2 ANQGSEA. CDR3 DNA: TGCAGCGTTGATCGCGGACAGGGAGTAAACACTGAAGCTTTCTTT. Translation gives CSVDRGQGVNTEAFF.

This clone was observed a handful of times. V gene TRBV5-5 combines with J gene TRBJ2-1; TRBD2 agrees at 11 bases. Trimming took 4 bases from V and 9 from J; bases not matched to a gene: 6. The germline gives CDR1 SGHKS, CDR2 YYEKEE (reference sequence). This CDR3 has 14 amino acids. The CDR3 protein is CASSQLAGDSEQFF. The CDR3 DNA sequence: TGTGCCAGCAGCCAACTAGCGGGAGACTCTGAGCAGTTCTTC.

The chain recombines TRBV19 with TRBJ1-5; 8 bases align to TRBD1. The germline gives CDR1 LNHDA, CDR2 SQIVND (reference sequence). The CDR3 is 15 residues long. V shed 6 bases and J 1 base; nucleotides not matched to a gene: 5. This CDR3 reads CASSLYRGSNQPQHF. CDR3 coding DNA: TGTGCCAGTAGCCTTTACAGGGGGAGCAATCAGCCCCAGCATTTT.

DNA of the CDR3: TGTGCCAGCAGTGAAGCGGAGACTCCCTACAATGAGCAGTTCTTC. This sequence encodes CASSEAETPYNEQFF. The chain employs TRBV2 and TRBJ2-1; D gene unclear. Germline V gene sequence: CDR1 SNHLY, CDR2 FYNNEI. This CDR3 has 15 amino acids. With 0 bases removed from V and 2 bases from J, the gap between germline ends came to 8 bases.

The V and J genes are TRBV10-3 and TRBJ2-1; TRBD2 might be the D (6 bases). The CDR3 is 15 amino acids. Trimming removed 6 bases from V and 0 bases from J, with 12 bases in between. Per germline, CDR1 ENHRY and CDR2 SYGVKD. CDR3 sequence reads: CAIRASSGSYNEQFF. The CDR3 DNA is TGTGCCATCAGGGCAAGTAGCGGCTCCTACAATGAGCAGTTCTTC.

The rearrangement uses TRBV6-5 and TRBJ2-3, with a possible D match to TRBD1 (6 bases). The CDR3 has 14 amino acids. V was trimmed by 2 bases and J by 8 bases, leaving 14 bases between them. Germline values: CDR1 MNHEY, CDR2 SVGAGI. This CDR3 is CASSYPGDLGTQYF. Written as DNA, the CDR3 is TGTGCCAGCAGTTACCCAGGGGATTTGGGTACGCAGTATTTT.

The genes are TRBV5-3 and TRBJ2-1, with TRBD1 identical over 8 bases. TRBV5-3 carries the ORF label, with uncertain function. Trimming at V came to 2 bases and at J to 4 bases, leaving 5 bases not matched to a gene. The length of the CDR3 is 15 residues. The CDR3 loop is CARSFETGDYNEQFF. CDR3 bases: TGTGCCAGAAGCTTTGAGACAGGGGATTACAATGAGCAGTTCTTC.

This clone was counted only a few times. As DNA, the CDR3 is TGTGCCAGTAGCCTTGACAGCGGGGATGGAGATACGCAGTATTTT. Its translation: CASSLDSGDGDTQYF. The chain combines TRBV19 with TRBJ2-3; 7 bases match TRBD2. The V gene's germline CDR1 is LNHDA and CDR2 SQIVND (reference sequence). The length of the CDR3 is 15 residues. V shed 6 bases and J 5 bases; nucleotides not matched to a gene: 11. Variable domain in full (rest from reference TRBV19 and TRBJ2-3): DGGITQSPKYLFRKEGQNVTLSCEQNLNHDAMYWYRQDPGQGLRLIYYSQIVNDFQKGDIAEGYSVSREKKESFPLTVTSAQKNPTAFYLCASSLDSGDGDTQYFGPGTRLTVL.

The rearrangement joins TRBV2 to TRBJ1-1, with 7 bases fitting TRBD1. This CDR3 region has 13 residues. J lost 6 bases, V lost 7 bases, and 8 bases had no gene match. Germline loops: CDR1 SNHLY, CDR2 FYNNEI. The CDR3 protein is CASIHGQDAEAFF. As DNA, the CDR3 is TGTGCCAGCATCCATGGACAGGACGCTGAAGCTTTCTTT.

The chain carries TRBV6-6 and TRBJ1-2, with TRBD1 identical over 8 bases. Germline CDR1 MNHNY, CDR2 SVGAGI (reference sequence). The CDR3 is 15 amino acids. The V and J ends lost 2 bases and 1 base, in that order; junction bases with no gene match: 3. The CDR3 here is CASSYRTGNNYGYTF. DNA of the CDR3: TGTGCCAGCAGTTACCGGACAGGGAATAACTATGGCTACACCTTC.

The chain recombines TRBV7-9 with TRBJ2-7; D is possibly TRBD2 (5 bases). There are 13 residues in the CDR3. Trimming shortened V by 4 bases and J by 7 bases, and 14 bases separated the two germline ends. Germline V gene sequence: CDR1 SEHNR, CDR2 FQNEAQ (reference sequence). CDR3 sequence: CASSSGSFREQYV. The CDR3 nucleotides are TGTGCCAGCAGCTCGGGATCCTTTCGGGAGCAGTACGTC.

The chain carries TRBV15 and TRBJ2-4, with D possibly matching TRBD2 (6 bases). Germline CDR1 and CDR2: LNHNV and YYDKDF (reference sequence). The length of the CDR3 is 17 residues. Trimming pared 0 bases from V and 3 bases from J, leaving 15 bases between. The CDR3 DNA reads TGTGCCACCAGCAGAGAGCGGGGCCCAGTCGTCAAAAACATTCAGTACTTC. Its protein product is CATSRERGPVVKNIQYF.

The V gene is TRBV6-4, the J gene TRBJ2-3, with 10 bases fitting TRBD2. CDR1 MRHNA and CDR2 SNTAGT come from the germline V gene. CDR3 length equals 15 residues. V shed 5 bases and J 3 bases; nucleotides not matched to a gene: 5. DNA of the CDR3: TGTGCCAGCAGTCGAACTAGCGGGGAGACAGATACGCAGTATTTT. Its protein is CASSRTSGETDTQYF.

This clone occurred once. The chain is built from TRBV5-6 and TRBJ2-1, with 9 nucleotides matching TRBD1. From germline, CDR1 is SGHDT and CDR2 YYEEEE. V dropped 4 bases and J dropped 8; count of bases not matched to a gene: 10. The CDR3 is 15 amino acids. The CDR3 region has the DNA TGTGCCAGCAGCCTCCGGGACAGGGAGGTCGATGAGCAGTTCTTC. Amino acids: CASSLRDREVDEQFF.